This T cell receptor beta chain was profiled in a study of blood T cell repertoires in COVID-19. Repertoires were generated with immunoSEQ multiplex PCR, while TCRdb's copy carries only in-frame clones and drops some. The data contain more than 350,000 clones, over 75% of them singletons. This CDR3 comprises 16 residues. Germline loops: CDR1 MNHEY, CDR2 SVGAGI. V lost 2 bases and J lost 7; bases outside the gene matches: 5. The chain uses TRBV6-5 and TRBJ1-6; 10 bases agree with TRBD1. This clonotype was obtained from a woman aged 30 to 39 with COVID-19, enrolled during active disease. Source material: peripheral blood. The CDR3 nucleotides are TGTGCCAGCAGTTACGCCCGACAGGGGGCGAATTCACCCCTCCACTTT. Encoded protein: CASSYARQGANSPLHF.